The 31 T cell receptor beta chains below were found in one sample sequenced in a study of radiation and T cells in renal cell carcinoma. The time point here: blood 2 weeks post-SBRT. Treatment described: 15 Gy SBRT to primary tumor, nephrectomy 4 weeks later. TCRdb's table, derived via immunoSEQ multiplex PCR, lists solely in-frame clones and lacks some. The sample has 120,000 or so clones; more than 75% are singletons. Sequenced material: blood, taken from a patient whose treatment included radiotherapy and nephrectomy. Source of these receptors: a woman in her 70s with renal cell carcinoma.

The rearrangement links TRBV7-8 to TRBJ2-7; D remains unclear. CDR3 length: 16 amino acids. Germline V lookup: CDR1 SGHVS, CDR2 FQNEAQ. V lost 0 bases to trimming and J lost 4 bases, with 16 bases between them. The CDR3 DNA sequence: TGTGCCAGCAGCTTAGCAGGCAGCCCCTCTATGTACGAGCAGTACTTC. It specifies CASSLAGSPSMYEQYF.

V usage is TRBV5-1 and J usage is TRBJ2-3; 7 nucleotides line up with TRBD2. The CDR3 has 15 amino acids. V lost 3 bases to trimming and J lost 0 bases; unmatched junction nucleotides: 4. CDR1 is SGHRS and CDR2 is YFSETQ in the germline V gene. CDR3 sequence: CASSSGGTSTDTQYF. CDR3 sequence (DNA): TGCGCCAGCAGCTCGGGGGGTACTAGCACAGATACGCAGTATTTT. Looking up the rest from reference TRBV5-1 and TRBJ2-3 gives the full variable domain: KAGVTQTPRYLIKTRGQQVTLSCSPISGHRSVSWYQQTPGQGLQFLFEYFSETQRNKGNFPGRFSGRQFSNSRSEMNVSTLELGDSALYLCASSSGGTSTDTQYFGPGTRLTVL.

The J gene is TRBJ1-2, the V gene TRBV7-2; D may be TRBD1 (6 bases). Trimming pared 2 bases from V and 7 bases from J, leaving 23 bases between. The germline V gene encodes CDR1 SGHTA and CDR2 FQGNSA. This CDR3 has 17 amino acids. The chain's CDR3 is CASSLYLMGHSVGGYTF. The CDR3 DNA reads TGTGCCAGCAGCTTATATCTTATGGGACACTCAGTGGGTGGCTACACCTTC.

The chain carries TRBV4-2 and TRBJ2-5; 11 nucleotides match TRBD2. Germline V gene lookup returns CDR1 LGHNA and CDR2 YNFKEQ. The CDR3 is 16 residues long. Losses at the gene ends were 4 bases for V and 1 base for J; bases not matched to a gene: 5. CDR3 loop: CASSPLAGGPQETQYF. CDR3 bases: TGTGCCAGCAGCCCTTTAGCGGGGGGGCCCCAAGAGACCCAGTACTTC.

The chain employs TRBV6-1 and TRBJ1-2; 7 nucleotides line up with TRBD1. With 1 base clipped from V and 0 bases from J, the junction kept 5 bases outside the gene matches. The CDR3 runs 16 residues. CDR1 is MNHNS, CDR2 SASEGT, per germline. CDR3 amino acids: CASSEEGQSPNYGYTF. Here the CDR3 DNA reads TGTGCCAGCAGTGAAGAGGGACAGAGCCCTAACTATGGCTACACCTTC.

The chain carries TRBV30 and TRBJ2-5; 7 bases match TRBD1. The DNA end lines up better with TRBJ2-7; the J call may be wrong. Germline V gene lookup returns CDR1 GTSNPN and CDR2 SVGIG (reference sequence). The CDR3 covers 14 residues. The CDR3 sequence is CAWSAGQPSYEQYF. For the CDR3, the DNA is TGTGCCTGGAGTGCGGGACAGCCCTCCTACGAGCAGTACTTC.

This clone was seen once. The chain is built from TRBV6-5 and TRBJ1-1; D is unresolved. The germline gives CDR1 MNHEY, CDR2 SVGAGI. This CDR3 comprises 11 residues. The CDR3 here is CATEGNTEAFF. Written as DNA, the CDR3 is TGTGCAACGGAGGGGAACACTGAAGCTTTCTTT.

Note on this clone: Within the sample, other DNA sequences also encode this same CDR3. This chain links TRBV5-5 with TRBJ1-5; TRBD1 is a possible D gene (5 bases). The V gene's germline CDR1 is SGHKS and CDR2 YYEKEE (reference sequence). CDR3 length: 15 amino acids. The V end lost 0 bases, the J end lost 3 bases, and 10 bases lay between the germline ends. CDR3 region: CASSLGGVNNQPQHF. CDR3 DNA: TGTGCCAGCAGCTTGGGAGGGGTTAACAATCAGCCCCAGCATTTT.

The V gene is TRBV18, the J gene TRBJ2-1; perhaps TRBD1 as D (6 bases). CDR1 is KGHSH, CDR2 LQKENI, per germline. Trimming shortened V by 3 bases and J by 9 bases, and 15 bases separated the two germline ends. The CDR3 consists of 14 residues. The CDR3 is CASSPRGHGPEQFF. The CDR3 DNA reads as TGTGCCAGCTCACCTCGGGGACACGGTCCTGAGCAGTTCTTC.

This clone was recorded once. This chain connects TRBV10-3 to TRBJ1-5; D call uncertain. Between the trimmed V and J ends, which lost 0 bases and 7 bases, there was a span of 16 bases. This CDR3 contains 16 residues. Per the germline V gene, CDR1 is ENHRY and CDR2 is SYGVKD. The CDR3 is CAISESTQAGLQPQHF. CDR3 nucleotide sequence: TGTGCCATCAGTGAGTCGACTCAGGCAGGTCTACAGCCCCAGCATTTT.

This chain uses TRBV7-2 with TRBJ1-2; TRBD1 agrees at 7 bases. Germline assignment: CDR1 SGHTA and CDR2 FQGNSA. V was clipped by 5 bases and J by 8 bases; unmatched bases: 8. The CDR3 covers 13 residues. The CDR3 reads CASSRGGFEGYTF. DNA of the CDR3: TGTGCCAGCAGCCGAGGGGGCTTCGAGGGCTACACCTTC.

V and J are TRBV4-3 and TRBJ2-7, with D possibly being TRBD1 or TRBD2 (5 bases each). Germline V CDR1 and CDR2: LGHNA, YSLEER. V lost 3 bases, J lost 0 bases, and 15 bases lay in between. The CDR3 extends over 16 amino acids. The CDR3 DNA follows: TGCGCCAGCAGCCACACCGGGACGGCGAGCTCCTACGAGCAGTACTTC. Protein: CASSHTGTASSYEQYF.

J is TRBJ2-5 and V is TRBV7-3; D may be TRBD2 (5 bases). Deletions cut 0 bases from V and 1 base from J, with 15 bases between. The CDR3 has 17 amino acids. Per the germline V gene, CDR1 is SGHTA and CDR2 is FQGTGA. Here the CDR3 DNA reads TGTGCCAGCAGCTTAACGGCCTCCAGCGGAACCCAAGAGACCCAGTACTTC. The encoded protein is CASSLTASSGTQETQYF.

The chain has TRBV2 and TRBJ1-5; TRBD1 is a possible D gene (6 bases). The CDR3 sequence is 14 residues long. V lost 7 bases, J lost 0 bases, and 10 bases lay in between. The V gene's germline CDR1 is SNHLY and CDR2 FYNNEI. CDR3 in amino acids: CASTGAYSNQPQHF. Here the CDR3 DNA reads TGTGCCAGCACAGGGGCTTATAGCAATCAGCCCCAGCATTTT.

This chain joins TRBV5-6 and TRBJ1-1; D is undetermined. The V end lost 2 bases, the J end lost 3 bases, and 11 bases lay between the germline ends. Per the germline V gene, CDR1 is SGHDT and CDR2 is YYEEEE. The CDR3 sequence is 14 residues long. CDR3 loop: CASSFGEWDTEAFF. The CDR3, as DNA: TGTGCCAGCAGCTTCGGAGAGTGGGACACTGAAGCTTTCTTT. Using reference TRBV5-6 and TRBJ1-1 for the parts outside the CDR3, the full variable domain is DAGVTQSPTHLIKTRGQQVTLRCSPKSGHDTVSWYQQALGQGPQFIFQYYEEEERQRGNFPDRFSGHQFPNYSSELNVNALLLGDSALYLCASSFGEWDTEAFFGQGTRLTVV.

The chain employs TRBV5-1 and TRBJ1-2; 8 bases fit TRBD1. The CDR3 has 15 residues. Germline V lookup: CDR1 SGHRS, CDR2 YFSETQ. Trimming took 0 bases from V and 4 from J; bases not matched to a gene: 5. The CDR3 DNA reads TGCGCCAGCAGCTTGGGGTCAGGGGGCGGCTATGGCTACACCTTC. This codes for CASSLGSGGGYGYTF.

The chain uses TRBV19 and TRBJ1-3, with D uncertain. The CDR3 contains 13 residues. Germline CDR1 is LNHDA and CDR2 is SQIVND (reference sequence). Trimming left V 5 bases short and J 3 bases short, with 8 bases between. CDR3 bases: TGTGCCAGTAGTTTCGACGGTGGAAACACCATATATTTT. Translated: CASSFDGGNTIYF.

This chain links TRBV7-6 with TRBJ1-1; TRBD1 is a possible D gene (6 bases). CDR1 SGHVS and CDR2 FNYEAQ come from the germline V gene. The CDR3 runs to 15 residues. Trimming removed 3 bases at V and 4 bases at J, with 15 bases between. CDR3 protein: CASSLGGGAGTEAFF. Here the CDR3 DNA reads TGTGCCAGCAGCTTGGGCGGGGGCGCGGGCACTGAAGCTTTCTTT.

The chain combines TRBV9 with TRBJ2-7, with a tentative D call TRBD2 (5 bases). V was trimmed by 0 bases and J by 4 bases, leaving 14 bases between them. Looked up from germline, CDR1 is SGDLS and CDR2 is YYNGEE. The CDR3 has 15 residues. CDR3 region: CASSVGNTRGYEQYF. In nucleotides, the CDR3 is TGTGCCAGCAGCGTAGGAAATACACGGGGATACGAGCAGTACTTC.

The CDR3 bases are TGTGCCAGCAGTCCATTTGGCCGTGGGGACTATGGCTACACCTTC. Residues: CASSPFGRGDYGYTF. The chain combines TRBV28 with TRBJ1-2; D not certain. V lost 5 bases and J 3 bases, leaving 16 bases between the germline ends. CDR1 and CDR2 from the germline V gene are MDHEN and SYDVKM. The CDR3 is 15 residues long.

The rearrangement joins TRBV11-3 to TRBJ1-1; D is undetermined. The length of the CDR3 is 16 residues. In germline, CDR1 is SGHNT, CDR2 YENEEA. V was shortened by 0 bases and J by 4 bases, with 15 bases between the two germline ends. The CDR3 region has the DNA TGTGCCAGCAGCTTAGATTTTGGTATGGGAGGCACTGAAGCTTTCTTT. This gives the protein CASSLDFGMGGTEAFF.

This clone came up a few times. This chain joins TRBV15 and TRBJ1-1; no clear D gene. V dropped 3 bases and J dropped 1 base, with 6 bases sitting between them. The CDR3 is 13 amino acids. Germline loops: CDR1 LNHNV, CDR2 YYDKDF (reference sequence). CDR3 sequence reads: CATSSRGNTEAFF. The CDR3 coding sequence is TGTGCCACCAGCAGCCGGGGGAACACTGAAGCTTTCTTT.

This chain uses TRBV7-2 with TRBJ2-1, with D perhaps matching TRBD1 or TRBD2 (5 bases each). The germline V and J ends were trimmed by 1 base and 0 bases, with 7 bases remaining between them. The CDR3 spans 15 residues. Per the germline V gene, CDR1 is SGHTA and CDR2 is FQGNSA. DNA of the CDR3: TGTGCCAGCAGCTTAGAGGGGAGCTCCTACAATGAGCAGTTCTTC. Translated: CASSLEGSSYNEQFF.

The chain uses TRBV6-5 and TRBJ1-4; D is uncertain. There are 15 residues in the CDR3. The germline V gene encodes CDR1 MNHEY and CDR2 SVGAGI. V was pared by 6 bases and J by 5 bases, with 16 bases between. The chain's CDR3 is CASSLGGSGNEKLFF. CDR3 coding DNA: TGTGCCAGCAGCCTGGGAGGGTCGGGGAATGAAAAACTGTTTTTT.

The sample holds a few counts of this clone. The V call is TRBV19, the J call TRBJ1-2; 7 bases match TRBD1. V was clipped by 5 bases and J by 5 bases; unmatched bases: 8. Germline lookup yields CDR1 LNHDA and CDR2 SQIVND (reference sequence). CDR3 length: 14 amino acids. In nucleotides, the CDR3 is TGTGCCAGTAGTCTGACAGGGCTTAAATATGGCTACACCTTC. Amino acid sequence: CASSLTGLKYGYTF.

The rearrangement links TRBV6-5 to TRBJ1-1; 8 nucleotides line up with TRBD1. The germline V gene encodes CDR1 MNHEY and CDR2 SVGAGI. This CDR3 has 14 amino acids. The V segment lost 6 bases and the J segment 4 bases; nucleotides outside the gene matches: 7. The CDR3 region has the DNA TGTGCCAGCAGCCAGATACAGGGGGTCACTGAAGCTTTCTTT. Translated, it gives CASSQIQGVTEAFF.

This chain links TRBV4-3 with TRBJ2-7; TRBD1 matches 9 bases. There are 14 residues in the CDR3. Germline V lookup: CDR1 LGHNA, CDR2 YSLEER. The J segment lost 4 bases and the V segment lost 5 bases, leaving 6 bases of the junction unmatched. Here the CDR3 reads CASSLYRGPYEQYF. The CDR3 coding sequence is TGCGCCAGCAGCTTATACAGGGGGCCGTACGAGCAGTACTTC.

This clone has only one observation. This chain links TRBV27 with TRBJ2-4, with D unclear. CDR3 length equals 16 residues. V dropped 6 bases and J dropped 0 bases, with 15 bases sitting between them. Looked up from germline, CDR1 is MNHEY and CDR2 is SMNVEV (reference sequence). The CDR3 loop is CASSSSEKLAKNIQYF. The CDR3 DNA reads TGTGCCAGCAGCTCTTCGGAAAAACTAGCCAAAAACATTCAGTACTTC.

Only a few counts were recorded for this clone. The chain links TRBV11-2 to TRBJ2-5; either TRBD1 or TRBD2 may fit D (5 bases each). The germline gives CDR1 SGHAT, CDR2 FQNNGV. The CDR3 totals 15 residues. V shed 1 base and J shed 2 bases, with 11 bases lying between them. The CDR3 sequence is CASSLGGGMQETQYF. CDR3 coding DNA: TGTGCCAGCAGCTTAGGTGGGGGTATGCAAGAGACCCAGTACTTC.

The chain carries TRBV23-1 and TRBJ2-3, with D possibly being TRBD2 (5 bases). TRBV23-1 is treated as an ORF (open reading frame) with a function not yet certain. The CDR3 sequence is 15 residues long. V gave up 7 bases and J gave up 3 bases, with 17 bases separating them. CDR3 DNA: TGCGCCAGCACCCCCGGCCGTAGAGGGACAGATACGCAGTATTTT. It is translated as CASTPGRRGTDTQYF.

The chain uses TRBV5-1 and TRBJ2-1; TRBD1 agrees at 7 bases. Germline trimming cut 4 bases from V and 5 bases from J; bases unmatched to any gene: 9. The germline gives CDR1 SGHRS, CDR2 YFSETQ. This CDR3 has 15 amino acids. CDR3 DNA: TGCGCCAGCAGCGTGATTATGACAGGGAACAATGAGCAGTTCTTC. As protein: CASSVIMTGNNEQFF.